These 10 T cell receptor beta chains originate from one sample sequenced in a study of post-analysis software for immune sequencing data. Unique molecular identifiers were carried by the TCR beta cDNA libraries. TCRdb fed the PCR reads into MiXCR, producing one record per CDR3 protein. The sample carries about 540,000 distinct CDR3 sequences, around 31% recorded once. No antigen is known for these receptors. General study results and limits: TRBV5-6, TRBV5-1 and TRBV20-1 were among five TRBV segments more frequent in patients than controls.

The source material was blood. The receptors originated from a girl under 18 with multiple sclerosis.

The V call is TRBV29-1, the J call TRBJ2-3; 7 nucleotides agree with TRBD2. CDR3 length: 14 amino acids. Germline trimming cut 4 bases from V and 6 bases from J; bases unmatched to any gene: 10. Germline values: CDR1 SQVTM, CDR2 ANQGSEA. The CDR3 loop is CSVGLLSSGDTQYF. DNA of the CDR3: TGCAGCGTTGGCCTATTATCTAGCGGCGATACGCAGTATTTT.

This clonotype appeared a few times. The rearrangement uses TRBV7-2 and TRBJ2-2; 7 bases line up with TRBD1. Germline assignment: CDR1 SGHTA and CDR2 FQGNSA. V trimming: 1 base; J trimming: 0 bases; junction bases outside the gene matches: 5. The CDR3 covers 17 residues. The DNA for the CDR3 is TGTGCCAGCAGCTTAGGGGGGACAGACCCGAACACCGGGGAGCTGTTTTTT. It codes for CASSLGGTDPNTGELFF.

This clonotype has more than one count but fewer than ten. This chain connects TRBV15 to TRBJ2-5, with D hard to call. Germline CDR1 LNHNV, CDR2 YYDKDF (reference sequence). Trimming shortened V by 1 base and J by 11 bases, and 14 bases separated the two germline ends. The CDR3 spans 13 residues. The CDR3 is CATSRVVETVQYF. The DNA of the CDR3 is TGTGCCACCAGCAGAGTCGTCGAAACAGTGCAGTACTTC.

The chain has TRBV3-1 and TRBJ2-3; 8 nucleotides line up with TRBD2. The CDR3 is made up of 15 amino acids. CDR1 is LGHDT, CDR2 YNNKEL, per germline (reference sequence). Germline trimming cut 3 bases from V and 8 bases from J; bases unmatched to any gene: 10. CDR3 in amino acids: CASSHKMVGLGTQYF. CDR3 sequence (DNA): TGTGCCAGCAGCCATAAGATGGTGGGACTAGGTACGCAGTATTTT.

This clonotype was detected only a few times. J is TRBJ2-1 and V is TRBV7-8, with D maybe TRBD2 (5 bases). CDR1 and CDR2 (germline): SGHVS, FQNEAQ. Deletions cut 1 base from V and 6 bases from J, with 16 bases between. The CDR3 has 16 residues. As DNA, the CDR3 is TGTGCCAGCAGCTTAGAAAGGACTCTCGGGCCCAATGAGCAGTTCTTC. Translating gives CASSLERTLGPNEQFF. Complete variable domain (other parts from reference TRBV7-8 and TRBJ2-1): GAGVSQSPRYKVAKRGQDVALRCDPISGHVSLFWYQQALGQGPEFLTYFQNEAQLDKSGLPSDRFFAERPEGSVSTLKIQRTQQEDSAVYLCASSLERTLGPNEQFFGPGTRLTVL.

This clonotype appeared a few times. The CDR3 region is CSASGDYSNQPQHF. The CDR3, as DNA: TGCAGTGCTAGTGGGGATTATAGCAATCAGCCCCAGCATTTT. This chain connects TRBV20-1 to TRBJ1-5; D is undetermined. CDR3 length equals 14 residues. The V end was cut by 3 bases, the J end by 0 bases, with 9 bases between. Germline CDR1 and CDR2: DFQATT and SNEGSKA (reference sequence).

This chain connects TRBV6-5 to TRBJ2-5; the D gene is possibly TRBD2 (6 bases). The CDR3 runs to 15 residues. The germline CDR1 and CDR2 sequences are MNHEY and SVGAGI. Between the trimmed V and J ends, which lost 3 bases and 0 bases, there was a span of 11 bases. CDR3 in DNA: TGTGCCAGCAGTTATAACCGGGACTACCAAGAGACCCAGTACTTC. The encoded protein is CASSYNRDYQETQYF.

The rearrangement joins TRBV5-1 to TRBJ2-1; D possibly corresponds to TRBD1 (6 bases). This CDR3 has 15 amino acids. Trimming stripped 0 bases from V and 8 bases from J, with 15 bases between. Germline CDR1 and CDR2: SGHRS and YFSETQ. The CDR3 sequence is CASSLAGVSGHEQFF. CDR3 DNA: TGCGCCAGCAGCTTGGCAGGGGTCAGTGGCCATGAGCAGTTCTTC. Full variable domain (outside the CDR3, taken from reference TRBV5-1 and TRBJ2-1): KAGVTQTPRYLIKTRGQQVTLSCSPISGHRSVSWYQQTPGQGLQFLFEYFSETQRNKGNFPGRFSGRQFSNSRSEMNVSTLELGDSALYLCASSLAGVSGHEQFFGPGTRLTVL.

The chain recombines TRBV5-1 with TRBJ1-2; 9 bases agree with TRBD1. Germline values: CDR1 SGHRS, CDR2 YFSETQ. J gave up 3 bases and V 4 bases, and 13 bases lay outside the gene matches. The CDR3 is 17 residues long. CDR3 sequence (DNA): TGCGCCAGCAGCGTGAGAACCGGGACAGGGTTCGACTATGGCTACACCTTC. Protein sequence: CASSVRTGTGFDYGYTF. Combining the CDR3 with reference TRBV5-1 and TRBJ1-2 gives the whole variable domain KAGVTQTPRYLIKTRGQQVTLSCSPISGHRSVSWYQQTPGQGLQFLFEYFSETQRNKGNFPGRFSGRQFSNSRSEMNVSTLELGDSALYLCASSVRTGTGFDYGYTFGSGTRLTVV.

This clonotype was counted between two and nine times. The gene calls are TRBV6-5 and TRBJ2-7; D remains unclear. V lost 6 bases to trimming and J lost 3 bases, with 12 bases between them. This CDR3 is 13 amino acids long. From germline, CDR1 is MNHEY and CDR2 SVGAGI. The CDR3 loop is CASSTDGRYEQYF. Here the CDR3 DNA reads TGTGCCAGCAGCACGGACGGCCGCTACGAGCAGTACTTC.